The next 18 T cell receptor beta chains were all read from a single sample in a study of T cell repertoires in ileal Crohn's disease. Here immunoSEQ multiplex PCR was the method, and the copy in TCRdb shows in-frame clones only, minus some. The table has 3,500 to 5,000 clones, around 82% seen once. Time point noted: neoterminal ileum biopsy at postoperative endoscopy, about 6 months after surgery. Sequenced sample: ileal tissue. These receptors all come from an adult with Crohn's disease.

This clone was observed once. The chain uses TRBV2 and TRBJ2-2; D remains unclear. CDR1 SNHLY and CDR2 FYNNEI come from the germline V gene. Between the trimmed V and J ends, which lost 8 bases and 3 bases, there was a span of 10 bases. The CDR3 is 13 residues long. The DNA for the CDR3 is TGTGCCAGCCAGTCCTCTTACACCGGGGAGCTGTTTTTT. Translating gives CASQSSYTGELFF.

The chain uses TRBV4-3 and TRBJ2-1; 7 positions match TRBD2. The CDR3 contains 16 residues. The germline V gene has CDR1 LGHNA and CDR2 YSLEER. V trimming: 1 base; J trimming: 3 bases; junction bases outside the gene matches: 6. CDR3 residues: CASSQVGGGGYNEQFF. The CDR3, as DNA: TGCGCCAGCAGCCAAGTGGGCGGCGGGGGCTACAATGAGCAGTTCTTC.

The chain employs TRBV6-1 and TRBJ1-3; no clear D gene. Germline V gene data show CDR1 as MNHNS and CDR2 as SASEGT. V was shortened by 2 bases and J by 4 bases, with 12 bases between the two germline ends. The CDR3 consists of 15 residues. In DNA form, the CDR3 reads TGTGCCAGCAGTGAAAGGTTATTACAGGGAAACACCATATATTTT. Residues: CASSERLLQGNTIYF.

This clone was observed a handful of times. This chain links TRBV2 with TRBJ1-2; D ambiguous. CDR1 SNHLY and CDR2 FYNNEI come from the germline V gene. Trimming took off 9 bases at V and 3 bases at J, with 20 bases between the two ends. The CDR3 length is 15 residues. The CDR3 sequence: CARPSARAGDYGYTF. CDR3 nucleotide sequence: TGTGCCAGGCCCTCGGCGAGGGCGGGAGACTATGGCTACACCTTC.

The chain couples TRBV18 to TRBJ1-2, with 9 bases that match TRBD1. J was trimmed by 10 bases and V by 3 bases; bases with no gene match: 12. Per germline, CDR1 KGHSH and CDR2 LQKENI. The CDR3 length is 15 residues. The CDR3 is CASSPNEGTGNVYTF. The DNA for the CDR3 is TGTGCCAGCTCACCGAATGAGGGGACAGGGAACGTCTACACCTTC.

The chain has TRBV7-2 and TRBJ2-1, with TRBD1 matching 11 bases. Trimming took 5 bases from V and 7 from J; bases not matched to a gene: 4. Looked up from germline, CDR1 is SGHTA and CDR2 is FQGNSA. The CDR3 is 14 residues long. The CDR3 protein is CASSGQGANNEQFF. In DNA, the CDR3 is TGTGCCAGCAGCGGACAGGGGGCGAATAATGAGCAGTTCTTC. Based on the CDR3 plus reference TRBV7-2 and TRBJ2-1, the full variable domain is GAGVSQSPSNKVTEKGKDVELRCDPISGHTALYWYRQSLGQGLEFLIYFQGNSAPDKSGLPSDRFSAERTGGSVSTLTIQRTQQEDSAVYLCASSGQGANNEQFFGPGTRLTVL.

The chain couples TRBV6-1 to TRBJ1-3; D gene ambiguous. The germline CDR1 and CDR2 sequences are MNHNS and SASEGT. Trimming cost V 6 bases and J 2 bases, with 11 bases left between them. The CDR3 has 14 residues. The CDR3 DNA reads as TGTGCCAGCAGGGTACGAGGCACTGGAAACACCATATATTTT. This encodes CASRVRGTGNTIYF.

J is TRBJ2-2 and V is TRBV4-1; perhaps TRBD2 as D (7 bases). This CDR3 comprises 17 residues. Germline assignment: CDR1 MGHRA and CDR2 YSYEKL. The ends were cut back, 4 bases at V and 2 bases at J, with 17 bases in the middle. The CDR3 spells CASSPPPGGGNTGELFF. The CDR3 coding sequence is TGCGCCAGCAGCCCTCCCCCGGGGGGCGGTAACACCGGGGAGCTGTTTTTT.

The genes are TRBV4-2 and TRBJ1-5, with D maybe TRBD1 (5 bases). Germline lookup yields CDR1 LGHNA and CDR2 YNFKEQ. With 6 bases removed from V and 7 bases from J, the gap between germline ends came to 16 bases. This CDR3 has 14 amino acids. The CDR3: CASSRGREGQPQHF. The CDR3 DNA follows: TGTGCCAGCAGTCGGGGCAGGGAGGGGCAGCCCCAGCATTTT.

The chain couples TRBV9 to TRBJ2-7; 7 positions match TRBD2. Germline CDR1 SGDLS, CDR2 YYNGEE. With 0 bases clipped from V and 6 bases from J, the junction kept 3 bases outside the gene matches. The CDR3 is 13 amino acids. The CDR3 loop reads CASSVGLAGEQYF. CDR3 nucleotide sequence: TGTGCCAGCAGCGTAGGACTAGCAGGCGAGCAGTACTTC.

V is TRBV29-1 and J is TRBJ1-1; 10 nucleotides line up with TRBD1. The CDR3 consists of 14 residues. Germline V CDR1 and CDR2: SQVTM, ANQGSEA. Trimming removed 6 bases from V and 5 bases from J; junction bases left unmatched: 9. Here the CDR3 reads CSVDRTGGITEAFF. CDR3 nucleotides: TGCAGCGTGGATCGGACAGGGGGGATAACTGAAGCTTTCTTT.

This chain links TRBV5-5 with TRBJ1-6; 8 bases fit TRBD1. Germline V CDR1 and CDR2: SGHKS, YYEKEE (reference sequence). J gave up 5 bases and V 0 bases, and 4 bases lay outside the gene matches. The CDR3 runs to 16 residues. For the CDR3, the DNA is TGTGCCAGCAGCTTGGGCAGGGGGCTCGATAATTCACCCCTCCACTTT. Amino acids: CASSLGRGLDNSPLHF.

Note on this clone: At one boundary the junction diverges from the germline segment, which might be a read error. The chain couples TRBV30 to TRBJ2-7, with D possibly TRBD2 on 6 matching bases. The CDR3 is 12 residues long. CDR1 and CDR2 from the germline V gene are GTSNPN and SVGIG (reference sequence). The chain's CDR3 is CAWGPPGAGFAF. The CDR3 DNA is TGTGCCTGGGGCCCGCCCGGGGCGGGGTTCGCTTTC.

J is TRBJ1-6 and V is TRBV30; perhaps TRBD1 as D (6 bases). Trimming removed 0 bases at V and 8 bases at J, with 14 bases between. The CDR3 loop spans 15 amino acids. CDR1 is GTSNPN and CDR2 is SVGIG in the germline V gene (reference sequence). CDR3 nucleotide sequence: TGTGCCTGGAGTGTAGGGGGGACTAGGGATTCACCCCTCCACTTT. Encoded protein: CAWSVGGTRDSPLHF. Drawing the rest from reference TRBV30 and TRBJ1-6, the complete variable domain is SQTIHQWPATLVQPVGSPLSLECTVEGTSNPNLYWYRQAAGRGLQLLFYSVGIGQISSEVPQNLSASRPQDRQFILSSKKLLLSDSGFYLCAWSVGGTRDSPLHFGNGTRLTVT.

CDR3 nucleotides: TGTGCCAGCAGTGAACGGACTAGCGGGGGGGGCGAGCAGTACTTC. Translating gives CASSERTSGGGEQYF. This chain uses TRBV2 with TRBJ2-7, with 15 bases fitting TRBD2. Per the germline V gene, CDR1 is SNHLY and CDR2 is FYNNEI. V was clipped by 2 bases and J by 6 bases; unmatched bases: 2. The CDR3 contains 15 residues.

This clone was recorded once. This chain connects TRBV9 to TRBJ1-5; maybe TRBD1 (5 bases). This CDR3 is 15 amino acids long. Per germline, CDR1 SGDLS and CDR2 YYNGEE. The V end was cut by 4 bases, the J end by 2 bases, with 13 bases between. The CDR3 is CASSRGGGGNQPQHF. For the CDR3, the DNA is TGTGCCAGCAGCAGGGGCGGGGGAGGCAATCAGCCCCAGCATTTT.

The chain is built from TRBV19 and TRBJ1-5, with D tentatively TRBD1 (6 bases). V was cut by 4 bases and J by 7 bases, with 14 bases left in between. CDR3 length: 14 residues. CDR1 and CDR2 from the germline V gene are LNHDA and SQIVND (reference sequence). The CDR3 coding sequence is TGTGCCAGTAGTAGGGCAGGGGAGGGACAGCCCCAGCATTTT. Its protein product is CASSRAGEGQPQHF.

The CDR3 here is CASSPKQGAGQEAFF. As DNA, the CDR3 is TGTGCCAGCAGCCCGAAACAGGGGGCAGGGCAAGAAGCTTTCTTT. The chain couples TRBV7-2 to TRBJ1-1; 9 bases fit TRBD1. Trimming at V came to 5 bases and at J to 8 bases, leaving 12 bases not matched to a gene. CDR1 is SGHTA, CDR2 FQGNSA, per germline. The CDR3 loop spans 15 amino acids.